The 11 T cell receptor beta chains below all came from one sample that was sequenced in a study of graft-versus-host responses after intestinal transplantation. These receptors have no known antigen. Some clones are missing from TCRdb's copy, which holds only in-frame ones; the method was immunoSEQ multiplex PCR. The sample holds some 120,000 clones; over 85% are singletons and the top ten take approximately 0.17%. The sample was unstimulated CD4+ T cells sorted from spleen or lymph node cells, taken before intestinal transplant. The origin of the receptors is a human donor who received an intestinal transplant.

This chain joins TRBV4-1 and TRBJ2-3; 7 positions match TRBD2. The germline V gene encodes CDR1 MGHRA and CDR2 YSYEKL. After removal of 5 bases from V and 6 bases from J, the junction contained 11 bases not matched to a gene. The CDR3 consists of 15 residues. CDR3 in DNA: TGCGCCAGCAGCTCAGCGGGGCCTCCAGGGGATACGCAGTATTTT. It codes for CASSSAGPPGDTQYF.

This chain uses TRBV13 with TRBJ1-2, with D tentatively TRBD1 (5 bases). V lost 3 bases and J lost 7, with 9 bases in between. CDR1 is PRHDT, CDR2 FYEKMQ, per germline (reference sequence). The CDR3 sequence is 12 residues long. This CDR3 reads CASSFGGSGYTF. CDR3 nucleotide sequence: TGTGCCAGCAGCTTCGGGGGGTCTGGCTACACCTTC.

The genes are TRBV6-1 and TRBJ2-4; D gene uncertain. CDR1 and CDR2 from the germline V gene are MNHNS and SASEGT. Trimming took off 5 bases at V and 8 bases at J, with 16 bases between the two ends. CDR3 length equals 14 residues. The CDR3 loop reads CASSPDRPNDIQYF. DNA for the CDR3: TGTGCCAGCAGTCCGGACCGCCCCAACGACATTCAGTACTTC.

The chain carries TRBV18 and TRBJ2-2; D remains unclear. The CDR3 extends over 13 amino acids. The germline gives CDR1 KGHSH, CDR2 LQKENI. V was pared by 2 bases and J by 4 bases, with 5 bases between. The CDR3 here is CASSPITTGELFF. DNA for the CDR3: TGTGCCAGCTCACCAATTACCACCGGGGAGCTGTTTTTT.

This clone was detected only a few times. The chain employs TRBV5-8 and TRBJ1-6, with D hard to call. The V gene's germline CDR1 is SGHTS and CDR2 YDEGEE. CDR3 length: 11 amino acids. The V and J ends lost 1 base and 10 bases respectively, with 3 bases between them. The CDR3 protein is CASSLNSPLHF. In DNA, the CDR3 is TGTGCCAGCAGCTTGAACTCACCCCTCCACTTT.

This clone was picked up a small number of times. The chain links TRBV7-9 to TRBJ1-2; tentatively, D is TRBD1 (6 bases). This CDR3 has 13 residues. CDR1 and CDR2 from the germline V gene are SEHNR and FQNEAQ (reference sequence). Trimming removed 5 bases at V and 9 bases at J, with 16 bases between. The CDR3 coding sequence is TGTGCCAGCAGCCTGTTACAGGGTTGGAGCTACACCTTC. Translation: CASSLLQGWSYTF. The full variable domain, its missing parts supplied by reference TRBV7-9 and TRBJ1-2, is DTGVSQNPRHKITKRGQNVTFRCDPISEHNRLYWYRQTLGQGPEFLTYFQNEAQLEKSRLLSDRFSAERPKGSFSTLEIQRTEQGDSAMYLCASSLLQGWSYTFGSGTRLTVV.

This clone was seen just once. The gene calls are TRBV18 and TRBJ2-3; tentative D call: TRBD2 (5 bases). From germline, CDR1 is KGHSH and CDR2 LQKENI. Trimming stripped 3 bases from V and 4 bases from J, with 17 bases between. The CDR3 sequence is 16 residues long. CDR3 bases: TGTGCCAGCTCACCCTTTGGAGGCGCCGGGGCAGATACGCAGTATTTT. It is translated as CASSPFGGAGADTQYF.

CDR3 protein: CASSRDREGELFF. The CDR3 region has the DNA TGTGCCAGCAGCAGAGACAGGGAAGGGGAGCTGTTTTTT. The gene calls are TRBV2 and TRBJ2-2; 7 nucleotides align to TRBD1. With 6 bases clipped from V and 8 bases from J, the junction kept 6 bases outside the gene matches. The CDR3 totals 13 residues. Germline CDR1 reads SNHLY; CDR2 reads FYNNEI.

This rearrangement joins TRBV30 to TRBJ1-1; D may be TRBD1 (6 bases). V was trimmed by 5 bases and J by 2 bases, leaving 12 bases between them. The CDR3 sequence is 13 residues long. The germline gives CDR1 GTSNPN, CDR2 SVGIG (reference sequence). CDR3 sequence: CAWGNRENTEAFF. CDR3 DNA sequence: TGTGCCTGGGGGAACAGGGAAAACACTGAAGCTTTCTTT.

The V call is TRBV6-5, the J call TRBJ1-2; the match to TRBD1 covers 9 bases. This CDR3 is 13 amino acids long. The germline V gene has CDR1 MNHEY and CDR2 SVGAGI. V was clipped by 5 bases and J by 7 bases; unmatched bases: 5. The CDR3 region has the DNA TGTGCCAGCAGTCGTACGACAGGGGGTGGCTACACCTTC. It yields the protein CASSRTTGGGYTF.

This rearrangement joins TRBV7-9 to TRBJ1-3; D may be TRBD1 (5 bases). This CDR3 is 13 amino acids long. Germline CDR1 reads SEHNR; CDR2 reads FQNEAQ (reference sequence). V shed 5 bases and J shed 5 bases, with 10 bases lying between them. CDR3 sequence (DNA): TGTGCCAGCAGCCCGGGACGGCGAAACACCATATATTTT. This codes for CASSPGRRNTIYF.